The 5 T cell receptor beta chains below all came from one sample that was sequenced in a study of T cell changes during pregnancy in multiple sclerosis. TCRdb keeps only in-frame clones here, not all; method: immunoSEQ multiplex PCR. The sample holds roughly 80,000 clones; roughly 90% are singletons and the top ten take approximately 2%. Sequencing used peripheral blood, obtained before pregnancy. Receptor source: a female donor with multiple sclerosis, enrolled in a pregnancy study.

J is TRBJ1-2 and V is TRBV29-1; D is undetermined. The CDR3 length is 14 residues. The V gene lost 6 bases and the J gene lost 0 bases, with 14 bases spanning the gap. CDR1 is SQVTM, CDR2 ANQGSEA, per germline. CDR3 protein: CSVAAQSTNYGYTF. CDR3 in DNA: TGCAGCGTCGCCGCACAGAGTACTAACTATGGCTACACCTTC.

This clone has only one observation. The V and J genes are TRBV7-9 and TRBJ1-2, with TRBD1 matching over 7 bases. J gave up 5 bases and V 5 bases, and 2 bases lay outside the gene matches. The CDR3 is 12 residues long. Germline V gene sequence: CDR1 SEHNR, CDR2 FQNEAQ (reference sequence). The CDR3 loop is CASSPQGYGYTF. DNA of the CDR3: TGTGCCAGCAGCCCACAGGGGTATGGCTACACCTTC.

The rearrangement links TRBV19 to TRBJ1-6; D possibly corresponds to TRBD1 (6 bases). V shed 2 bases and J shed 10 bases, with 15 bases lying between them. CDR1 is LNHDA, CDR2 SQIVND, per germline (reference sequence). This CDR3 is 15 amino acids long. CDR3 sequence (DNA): TGTGCCAGTAGTATACAGGGGTCACGCCAGTCACCCCTCCACTTT. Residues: CASSIQGSRQSPLHF. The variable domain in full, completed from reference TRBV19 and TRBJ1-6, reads DGGITQSPKYLFRKEGQNVTLSCEQNLNHDAMYWYRQDPGQGLRLIYYSQIVNDFQKGDIAEGYSVSREKKESFPLTVTSAQKNPTAFYLCASSIQGSRQSPLHFGNGTRLTVT.

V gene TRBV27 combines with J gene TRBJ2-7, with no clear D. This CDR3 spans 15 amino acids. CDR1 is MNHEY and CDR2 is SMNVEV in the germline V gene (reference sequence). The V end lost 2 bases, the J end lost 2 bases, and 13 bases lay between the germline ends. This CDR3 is CASSLASRATYEQYF. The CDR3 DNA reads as TGTGCCAGCAGTTTAGCGTCGCGAGCTACCTACGAGCAGTACTTC.

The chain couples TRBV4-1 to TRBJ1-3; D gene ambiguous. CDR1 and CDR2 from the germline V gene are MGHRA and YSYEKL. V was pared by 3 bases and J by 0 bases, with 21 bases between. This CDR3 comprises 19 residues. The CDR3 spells CASSHFPPVYPSSGNTIYF. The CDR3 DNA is TGCGCCAGCAGCCACTTCCCCCCCGTCTATCCGAGCTCTGGAAACACCATATATTTT.